The source of this T cell receptor (beta chain) is a study of control samples from healthy donors and cancer patients. Sequencing used immunoSEQ multiplex PCR; TCRdb keeps in-frame clones, though not all of them. The sample gives tens of thousands of clones, approximately 91% of which show up once; over 10% is in the top ten. This TCR was sampled from a man in his forties or fifties with lung cancer. The sample was PBMCs.

This chain's CDR3 is CSASGWGVAEKLFF. In DNA, the CDR3 is TGCAGTGCTAGTGGTTGGGGGGTGGCTGAAAAACTGTTTTTT. The chain carries TRBV20-1 and TRBJ1-4; weak D call: TRBD1 (5 bases). The CDR3 length is 14 residues. Trimming stripped 3 bases from V and 7 bases from J, with 15 bases between. Looked up from germline, CDR1 is DFQATT and CDR2 is SNEGSKA (reference sequence).